This section outlines one TCR beta chain sequence together with its context. Sequenced by immunoSEQ multiplex PCR; TCRdb stores in-frame clones only, minus some. The sample lists 45,000 to 75,000 clones; 82% were seen once. CDR3 length: 14 amino acids. Trimming left V 6 bases short and J 3 bases short, with 14 bases between. CDR1 is MNHNS, CDR2 SASEGT, per germline. This sample was included in a study of OX40 agonist ivuxolimab in advanced cancers. This TCR was sampled from an adult with an advanced solid tumor such as melanoma, head and neck, liver or kidney cancer. This chain connects TRBV6-1 to TRBJ1-2; the D gene is possibly TRBD1 (5 bases). The material sequenced was CD4+ or CD8+ T cells sorted from blood, taken in a trial of the OX40 agonist ivuxolimab. The CDR3: CASRGRGPYYGYTF. As DNA, the CDR3 is TGTGCCAGCAGGGGGAGGGGCCCTTACTATGGCTACACCTTC.